This T cell receptor (beta chain) was found in a study of early T cells in non-severe SARS-CoV-2 infection (dated by TCRdb to the early 2020s). As for the study more broadly: TCR sequencing used bulk RNA from unsorted whole blood, so alpha and beta chains could not be paired. What the authors observed across the whole study: Matching against VDJdb was skewed toward anti-spike CD8 responses, likely underestimated virus-specific expansions, and missed private and CD4 specificities.

CDR1 DFQATT and CDR2 SNEGSKA are derived from the germline V gene (reference sequence). Trimming takes 3 bases from V and 2 bases from J, and the germline ends sit 9 bases apart. The CDR3 numbers 13 residues from cysteine through phenylalanine. The retained sequence is limited to the CDR3, 39 bases, with the frame set at the first base. Receptor amplification or capture employed 5' RACE. Sequencing took place on a NextSeq 500. To correct for sequencing error and PCR bias, the TCR library protocol tagged individual cDNA molecules with unique molecular identifiers. Both TCR alpha and beta chains were sequenced, and tight co-correlation was observed between alpha and beta sequence abundances in each sample. Processing in the source paper ran as follows. Decombinator V4 was used to annotate the V gene, J gene and CDR3 of the TCR sequences. Expanded TCRs were defined as changing significantly between any two time points under a Poisson model with p below 0.0001. TCR abundances were normalised to the total number of TCRs sequenced per sample and were expressed as counts per million. TRAV1-2 paired with TRAJ12, TRAJ20 or TRAJ33 defined MAIT TCRs, while TRAV10 paired with TRAJ18 defined iNKT TCRs. VDJdb, accessed 1 November 2021, was searched for CMV, EBV and SARS-CoV-2 annotated TCRs, with TCRs annotated for multiple antigens excluded. TCRdb ran its own pipeline on the public reads, namely fastp trimming at Q25 and MiXCR clone calling, and kept in-frame beta chains. Records with the same CDR3 protein are collapsed into one entry carrying the most frequent genes and DNA. TCRdb, not the original authors, processed these V and J calls. Recorded for this sample are some 36,000 distinct CDR3 sequences; approximately 6.1% of them occurred a single time. 4.8% of the sample is taken by the ten largest.

Set within a cohort of healthcare workers in London, UK, this nested case-control study involved weekly PCR testing of nasopharyngeal swabs along with blood sampling. Healthcare workers were enrolled in the week of the UK lockdown, from 23 to 31 March 2020, and were followed every week for up to roughly 15 weeks. This clonotype was detected many times. This clone's antigen is unknown. Per-base quality was not reported, and no clone a single base away is much larger than it. The rearrangement combines TRBV20-1 with TRBJ2-3; TRBD2 is a weak D gene call, 5 bases matching. Sequenced sample: whole blood. This TCR came from an adult who was a healthcare worker with PCR-confirmed SARS-CoV-2 infection or an uninfected control (not recorded which). The CDR3 reads CSARDSNTDTQYF. The sequence in DNA is TGCAGTGCTAGGGACTCTAACACAGATACGCAGTATTTT.